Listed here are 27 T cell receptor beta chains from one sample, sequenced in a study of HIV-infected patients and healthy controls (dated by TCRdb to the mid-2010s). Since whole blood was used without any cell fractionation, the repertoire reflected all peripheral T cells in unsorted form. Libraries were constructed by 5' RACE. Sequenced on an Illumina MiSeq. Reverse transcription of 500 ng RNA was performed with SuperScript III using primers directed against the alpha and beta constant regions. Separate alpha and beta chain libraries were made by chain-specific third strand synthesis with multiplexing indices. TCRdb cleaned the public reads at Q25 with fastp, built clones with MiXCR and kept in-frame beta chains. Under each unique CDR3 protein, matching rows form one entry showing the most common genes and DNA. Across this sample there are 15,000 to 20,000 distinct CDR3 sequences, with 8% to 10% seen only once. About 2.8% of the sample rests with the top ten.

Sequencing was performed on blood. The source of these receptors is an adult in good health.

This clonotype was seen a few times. As DNA, the CDR3 is TGTGCCAGCCTCGACGGACGGGCCAAAAACATTCAGTACTTC. It yields the protein CASLDGRAKNIQYF. This sequence joins TRBV6-2 or TRBV6-3 and TRBJ2-4; D gene ambiguous. This CDR3 region has 14 residues. Germline CDR1 MNHEY, CDR2 SVGEGT. The ends were cut back, 8 bases at V and 1 base at J, with 12 bases in the middle.

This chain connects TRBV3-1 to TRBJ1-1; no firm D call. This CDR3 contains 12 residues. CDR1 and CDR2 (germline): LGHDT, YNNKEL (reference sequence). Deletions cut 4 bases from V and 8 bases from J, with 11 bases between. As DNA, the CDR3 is TGTGCCAGCAGCCTCCTGCGTGGGGAAGCTTTCTTT. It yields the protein CASSLLRGEAFF.

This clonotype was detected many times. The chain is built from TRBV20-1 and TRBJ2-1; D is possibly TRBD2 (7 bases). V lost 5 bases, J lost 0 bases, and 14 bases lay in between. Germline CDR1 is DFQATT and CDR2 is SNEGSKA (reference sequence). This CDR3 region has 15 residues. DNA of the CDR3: TGCAGTGCTCAAAGGGAGGGGGGCTCCTACAATGAGCAGTTCTTC. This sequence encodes CSAQREGGSYNEQFF.

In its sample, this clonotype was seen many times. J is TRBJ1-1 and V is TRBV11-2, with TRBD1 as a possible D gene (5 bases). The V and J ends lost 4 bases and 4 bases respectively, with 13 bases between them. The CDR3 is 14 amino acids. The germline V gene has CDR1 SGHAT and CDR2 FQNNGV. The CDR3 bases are TGTGCCAGCAGCTCCGTTTTGGGACGCACTGAAGCTTTCTTT. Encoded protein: CASSSVLGRTEAFF.

CDR3 nucleotide sequence: TGCAGTGCTAGCTTGGTAGAGGGAGGCCACACCGGGGAGCTGTTTTTT. It encodes CSASLVEGGHTGELFF. The chain employs TRBV20-1 and TRBJ2-2, with D maybe TRBD2 (6 bases). Trimming cost V 3 bases and J 3 bases, with 17 bases left between them. The CDR3 sequence is 16 residues long. Germline CDR1 DFQATT, CDR2 SNEGSKA (reference sequence).

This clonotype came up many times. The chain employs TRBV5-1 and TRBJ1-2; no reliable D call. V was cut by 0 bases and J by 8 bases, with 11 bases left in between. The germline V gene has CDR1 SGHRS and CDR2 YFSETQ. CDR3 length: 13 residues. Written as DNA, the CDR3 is TGCGCCAGCAGCTTGGAAGGAGCCGGAGGCTACACCTTC. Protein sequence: CASSLEGAGGYTF.

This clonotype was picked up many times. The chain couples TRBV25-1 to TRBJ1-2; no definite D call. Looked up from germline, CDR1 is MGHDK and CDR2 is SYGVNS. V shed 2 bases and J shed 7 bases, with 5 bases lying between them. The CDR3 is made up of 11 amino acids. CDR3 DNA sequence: TGTGCCAGCAGTGAAGAAGTTGGCTACACCTTC. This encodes CASSEEVGYTF.

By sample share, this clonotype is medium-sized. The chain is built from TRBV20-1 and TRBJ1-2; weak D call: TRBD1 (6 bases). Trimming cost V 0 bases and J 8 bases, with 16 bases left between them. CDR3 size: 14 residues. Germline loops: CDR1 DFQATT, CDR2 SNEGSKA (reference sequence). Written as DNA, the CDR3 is TGCAGTGCTAGAGAAACCAGGGGTTTGGGCGGCTACACCTTC. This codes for CSARETRGLGGYTF.

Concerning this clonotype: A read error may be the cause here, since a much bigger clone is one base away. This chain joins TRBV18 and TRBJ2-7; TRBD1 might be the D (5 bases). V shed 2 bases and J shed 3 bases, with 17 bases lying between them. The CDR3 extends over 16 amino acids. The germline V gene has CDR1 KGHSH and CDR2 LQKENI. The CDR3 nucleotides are TGTGCCAGCTCACCAATCCCGAGACAGACCTACTACGAGCAGTACTTC. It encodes CASSPIPRQTYYEQYF.

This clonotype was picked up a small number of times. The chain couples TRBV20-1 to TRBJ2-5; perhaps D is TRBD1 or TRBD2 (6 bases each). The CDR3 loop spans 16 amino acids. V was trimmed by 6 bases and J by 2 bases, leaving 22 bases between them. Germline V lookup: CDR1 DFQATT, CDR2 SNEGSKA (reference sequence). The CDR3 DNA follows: TGCAGTGCCAAGACGGAGTGGGGGGCCCCTCAAGAGACCCAGTACTTC. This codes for CSAKTEWGAPQETQYF.

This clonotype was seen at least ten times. CDR3 in DNA: TGTGCCAGCAGTTACGGGCGGGAGGGCTTTGAGCAGTACTTC. It yields the protein CASSYGREGFEQYF. This chain joins TRBV6-6 and TRBJ2-7, with 9 bases fitting TRBD2. In germline, CDR1 is MNHNY, CDR2 SVGAGI (reference sequence). The CDR3 length is 14 residues. V trimming: 2 bases; J trimming: 7 bases; junction bases outside the gene matches: 6.

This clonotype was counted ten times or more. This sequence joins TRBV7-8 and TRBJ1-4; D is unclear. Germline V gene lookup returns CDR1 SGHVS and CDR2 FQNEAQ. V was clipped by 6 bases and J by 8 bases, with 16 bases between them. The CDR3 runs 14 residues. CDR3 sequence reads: CASRTENSNEKLFF. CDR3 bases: TGTGCCAGCAGAACGGAAAACTCAAACGAAAAACTGTTTTTT.

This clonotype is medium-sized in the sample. The CDR3 loop reads CASKDRGAGANVLTF. The CDR3 nucleotides are TGTGCCAGCAAGGACAGGGGGGCTGGGGCCAACGTCCTGACTTTC. The rearrangement uses TRBV7-2 and TRBJ2-6; 10 bases match TRBD1. The germline gives CDR1 SGHTA, CDR2 FQGNSA. Losses at the gene ends were 7 bases for V and 2 bases for J; bases not matched to a gene: 2. CDR3 length: 15 residues.

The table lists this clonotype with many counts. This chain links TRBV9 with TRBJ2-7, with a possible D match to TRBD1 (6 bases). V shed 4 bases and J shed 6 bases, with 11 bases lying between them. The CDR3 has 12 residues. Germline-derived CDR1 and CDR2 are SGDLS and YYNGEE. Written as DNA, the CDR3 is TGTGCCAGCAGCTCCACAGGGTTCGAGCAGTACTTC. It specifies CASSSTGFEQYF.

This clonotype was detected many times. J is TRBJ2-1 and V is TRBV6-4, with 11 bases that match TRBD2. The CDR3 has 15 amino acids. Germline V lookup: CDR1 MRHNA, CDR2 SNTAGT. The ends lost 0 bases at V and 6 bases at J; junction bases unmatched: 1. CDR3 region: CASSDSSGGANEQFF. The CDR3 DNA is TGTGCCAGCAGTGACTCTAGCGGGGGGGCCAATGAGCAGTTCTTC.

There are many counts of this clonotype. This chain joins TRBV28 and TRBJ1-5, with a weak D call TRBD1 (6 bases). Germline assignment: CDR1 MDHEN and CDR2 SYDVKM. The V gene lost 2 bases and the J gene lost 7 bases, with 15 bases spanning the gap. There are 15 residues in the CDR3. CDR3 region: CASSLDYTGRQPQHF. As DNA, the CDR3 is TGTGCCAGCAGTTTAGATTACACAGGGAGACAGCCCCAGCATTTT.

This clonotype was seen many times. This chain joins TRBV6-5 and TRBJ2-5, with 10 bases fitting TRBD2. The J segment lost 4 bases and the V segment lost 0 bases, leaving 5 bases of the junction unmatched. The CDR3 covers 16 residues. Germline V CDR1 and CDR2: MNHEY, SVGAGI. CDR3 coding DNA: TGTGCCAGCAGTTACTCGGCAGCGGGGGGGAGAGAGACCCAGTACTTC. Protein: CASSYSAAGGRETQYF.

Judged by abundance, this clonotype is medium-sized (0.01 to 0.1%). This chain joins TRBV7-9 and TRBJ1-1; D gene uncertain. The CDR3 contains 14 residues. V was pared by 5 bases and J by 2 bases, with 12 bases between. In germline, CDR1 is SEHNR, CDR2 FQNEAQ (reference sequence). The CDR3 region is CASSPVGANTEAFF. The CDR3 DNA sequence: TGTGCCAGCAGCCCCGTTGGAGCTAACACTGAAGCTTTCTTT.

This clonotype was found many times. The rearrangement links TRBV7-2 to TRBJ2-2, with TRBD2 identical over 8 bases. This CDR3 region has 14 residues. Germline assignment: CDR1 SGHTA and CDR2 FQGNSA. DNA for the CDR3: TGTGCTTCCCATTTGAGTAGCGGGGCCGGGGAGCTGTTTTTT. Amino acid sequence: CASHLSSGAGELFF.

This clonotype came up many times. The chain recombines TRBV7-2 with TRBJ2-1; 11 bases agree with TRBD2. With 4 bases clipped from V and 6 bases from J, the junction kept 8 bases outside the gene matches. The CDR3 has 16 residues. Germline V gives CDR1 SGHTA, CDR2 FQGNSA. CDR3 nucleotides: TGTGCCAGCAGCTCATTTCTAGCGGGGGGTCCCAATGAGCAGTTCTTC. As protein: CASSSFLAGGPNEQFF.

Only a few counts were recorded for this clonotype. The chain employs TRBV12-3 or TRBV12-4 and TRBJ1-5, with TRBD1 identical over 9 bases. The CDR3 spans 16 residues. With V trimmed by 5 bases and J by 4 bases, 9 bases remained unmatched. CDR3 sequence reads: CASSPQDRGKNQPQHF. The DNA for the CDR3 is TGTGCCAGCAGTCCACAGGACAGGGGAAAAAATCAGCCCCAGCATTTT.

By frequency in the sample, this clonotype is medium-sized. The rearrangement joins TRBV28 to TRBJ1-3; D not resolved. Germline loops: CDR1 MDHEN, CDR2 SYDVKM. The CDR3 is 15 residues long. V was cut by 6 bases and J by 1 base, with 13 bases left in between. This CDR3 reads CASSPTLLSGNTIYF. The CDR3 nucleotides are TGTGCCAGCAGCCCGACCCTCCTGTCTGGAAACACCATATATTTT. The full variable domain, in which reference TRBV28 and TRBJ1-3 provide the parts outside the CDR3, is DVKVTQSSRYLVKRTGEKVFLECVQDMDHENMFWYRQDPGLGLRLIYFSYDVKMKEKGDIPEGYSVSREKKERFSLILESASTNQTSMYLCASSPTLLSGNTIYFGEGSWLTVV.

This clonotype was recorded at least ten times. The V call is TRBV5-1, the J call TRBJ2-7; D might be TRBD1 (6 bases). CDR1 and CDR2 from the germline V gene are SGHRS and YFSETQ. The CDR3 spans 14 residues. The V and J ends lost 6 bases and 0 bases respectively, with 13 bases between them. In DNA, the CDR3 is TGCGCCAGCAACCCGGGACAAAGCTCCTACGAGCAGTACTTC. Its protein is CASNPGQSSYEQYF.

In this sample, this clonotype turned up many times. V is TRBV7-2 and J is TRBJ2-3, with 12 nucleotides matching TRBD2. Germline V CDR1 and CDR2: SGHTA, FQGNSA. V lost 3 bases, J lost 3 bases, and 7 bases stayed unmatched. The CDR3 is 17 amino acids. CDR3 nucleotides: TGTGCCAGCAGCTTCCGACTAGCGGGAGTAAGAACAGATACGCAGTATTTT. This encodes CASSFRLAGVRTDTQYF.

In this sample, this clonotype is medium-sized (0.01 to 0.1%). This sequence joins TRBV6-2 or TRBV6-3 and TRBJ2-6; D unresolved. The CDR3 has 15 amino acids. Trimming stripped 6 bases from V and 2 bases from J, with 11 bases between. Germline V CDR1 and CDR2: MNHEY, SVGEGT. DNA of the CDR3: TGTGCCAGCAGCCCCACGGAGACTGGGGCCAACGTCCTGACTTTC. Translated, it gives CASSPTETGANVLTF.

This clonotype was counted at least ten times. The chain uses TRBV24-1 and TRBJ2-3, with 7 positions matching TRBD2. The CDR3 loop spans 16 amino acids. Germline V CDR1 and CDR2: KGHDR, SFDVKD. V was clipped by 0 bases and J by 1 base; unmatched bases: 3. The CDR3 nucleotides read TGTGCCACCAGTGATTTGGCGGGGGTCGGCACAGATACGCAGTATTTT. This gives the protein CATSDLAGVGTDTQYF.

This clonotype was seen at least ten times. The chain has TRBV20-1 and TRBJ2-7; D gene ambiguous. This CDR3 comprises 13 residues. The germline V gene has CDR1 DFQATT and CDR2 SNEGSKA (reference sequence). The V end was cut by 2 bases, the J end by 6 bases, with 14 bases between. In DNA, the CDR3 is TGCAGTGCTAGAACCACCCCGGGCACCGAGCAGTACTTC. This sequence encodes CSARTTPGTEQYF.